The 9 T cell receptor beta chains below were found in one sample sequenced in a study of PD-L1 blockade in urothelial cancer. Noted time point: pretreatment peripheral blood. Here immunoSEQ multiplex PCR was the method, and the copy in TCRdb shows in-frame clones only, minus some. The data show 45,000 to 60,000 clones, around four fifths seen once. The specimen was PBMCs, collected around atezolizumab (anti-PD-L1) treatment. These receptors originate from a man in his fifties with urothelial cancer.

The chain uses TRBV19 and TRBJ2-5; 12 nucleotides match TRBD2. The CDR3 loop spans 16 amino acids. The germline V gene encodes CDR1 LNHDA and CDR2 SQIVND (reference sequence). V was pared by 3 bases and J by 2 bases, with 4 bases of the junction left unmatched. The CDR3 nucleotides read TGTGCCAGTAGTATTAGGACTAGCGGGAATCAAGAGACCCAGTACTTC. It is translated as CASSIRTSGNQETQYF.

V gene TRBV28 combines with J gene TRBJ1-1; D ambiguous. This CDR3 spans 16 amino acids. The germline V gene has CDR1 MDHEN and CDR2 SYDVKM. With 0 bases removed from V and 5 bases from J, the gap between germline ends came to 16 bases. The CDR3 reads CASSLWAGDTGTEAFF. DNA of the CDR3: TGTGCCAGCAGTTTATGGGCCGGGGATACTGGGACTGAAGCTTTCTTT.

The J gene is TRBJ1-5, the V gene TRBV5-6; 9 nucleotides agree with TRBD1. CDR1 and CDR2 from the germline V gene are SGHDT and YYEEEE. CDR3 length equals 14 residues. Germline trimming cut 4 bases from V and 6 bases from J; bases unmatched to any gene: 5. The CDR3 DNA sequence: TGTGCCAGCAGCACTGGGACAGGGTCTCAGCCCCAGCATTTT. Translated: CASSTGTGSQPQHF.

This chain connects TRBV20-1 to TRBJ2-1; 7 bases are shared with TRBD2. The CDR3 sequence is 11 residues long. J lost 8 bases, V lost 6 bases, and 4 bases had no gene match. CDR1 is DFQATT and CDR2 is SNEGSKA in the germline V gene (reference sequence). CDR3: CSARRGDEQFF. CDR3 DNA sequence: TGCAGTGCCAGACGGGGGGATGAGCAGTTCTTC.

The gene calls are TRBV29-1 and TRBJ2-1; 8 nucleotides match TRBD2. In germline, CDR1 is SQVTM, CDR2 ANQGSEA. The CDR3 extends over 16 amino acids. V was clipped by 4 bases and J by 2 bases; unmatched bases: 10. CDR3 loop: CSVVKLAALTYNEQFF. The CDR3 DNA reads TGCAGCGTTGTCAAACTAGCGGCACTTACCTACAATGAGCAGTTCTTC.

The chain recombines TRBV19 with TRBJ2-1; 8 bases align to TRBD2. Germline assignment: CDR1 LNHDA and CDR2 SQIVND (reference sequence). CDR3 length: 15 amino acids. V shed 5 bases and J 2 bases; nucleotides not matched to a gene: 5. The CDR3 region has the DNA TGTGCCAGTAGTCCCCGGGGGGGGCCCTACAATGAGCAGTTCTTC. This translates into CASSPRGGPYNEQFF.

The V call is TRBV27, the J call TRBJ2-1, with 13 bases that match TRBD2. V was pared by 4 bases and J by 9 bases, with 6 bases of the junction left unmatched. In germline, CDR1 is MNHEY, CDR2 SMNVEV (reference sequence). This CDR3 contains 15 residues. CDR3 loop: CASSSSGLAGREQFF. The CDR3 DNA reads as TGTGCCAGCAGTTCATCGGGACTAGCGGGACGTGAGCAGTTCTTC.

This sequence joins TRBV10-3 and TRBJ2-1; a weak D match, TRBD2 (9 bases). Trimming cost V 3 bases and J 7 bases, with 28 bases left between them. CDR3 length: 19 amino acids. Germline V gene data show CDR1 as ENHRY and CDR2 as SYGVKD. CDR3 in DNA: TGTGCCATCAGTGATCCACAGGGGGTCCAGGGTACTAGCGGGAATGAGCAGTTCTTC. Translated: CAISDPQGVQGTSGNEQFF.

The chain carries TRBV5-1 and TRBJ2-3; 7 positions agree with TRBD2. The length of the CDR3 is 14 residues. Germline V CDR1 and CDR2: SGHRS, YFSETQ. After removal of 4 bases from V and 2 bases from J, the junction contained 4 bases not matched to a gene. The CDR3 nucleotides are TGCGCCAGCAGCCGGGACTACAACACAGATACGCAGTATTTT. Amino acids: CASSRDYNTDTQYF.